This TCR beta chain was documented in a study of cytomegalovirus exposure and HLA in healthy donors listed by TCRdb under 2017. Concerning the study at large: According to a later analysis, the 110 or so validation repertoires were produced on the same platform as the 700 or so repertoires of the first cohort. The study was designed to test whether signatures of past pathogen exposure could be identified by cataloging public T cell receptors. Along with the roughly 610-subject first cohort, a separate validation cohort of over a hundred different subjects was used. To predict cytomegalovirus infection status, the study brought together high-throughput TCR immunosequencing, statistical association of individual TCRs with disease status, and machine learning. What the research found in general, with its limitations: A total of 150 or so TCR beta chains were listed by the study as associated with cytomegalovirus. In vitro tests confirmed that three of the cytomegalovirus-associated TCR beta chains recognize cytomegalovirus antigens. Across donors, most TCR sequences were observed very rarely, whereas some public TCRs were present in many individuals. Of the cluster scores, roughly 95% were above 0 in a later analysis, which found that TCRs clustered in the first cohort also tended to co-occur in the 120 validation repertoires. In both the original and validation cohorts, the classifier was reported to diagnose cytomegalovirus status with high specificity and sensitivity. According to the authors, the approach could potentially be generalized to other disease states and immunological phenotypes. The validation cohort had no HLA typing available for a later analysis, so co-occurrence within that cohort was assessed over all 120 or so repertoires.

V is pruned by 3 bases and J by 7 bases, leaving 2 bases of the junction without a gene match. From a lookup of the germline V gene (reference sequence), CDR1 and CDR2 are MNHEY and SMNVEV. Taken from cysteine to phenylalanine, the CDR3 has 14 residues. Of the read, only the CDR3 DNA is kept; its 42 bases are in frame from base 1. The donors belonged to the validation cohort of 90 to 150 subjects, which was separate from the roughly 700-subject first cohort. Turning to this clone: Its antigen target is currently unknown. No clone much larger than this one lies a single base away; base qualities are absent.

The library was made by the immunoSEQ multiplex PCR assay. The original pipeline was this. A statistical classification framework was built to diagnose cytomegalovirus status from the catalog of TCR beta chain sequences. TCRdb took this table from immuneACCESS and kept in-frame rearrangements with V and J called. Such tables lack part of the clones; where checked against another copy, unresolved V genes explain under half of the gap, and the rest is unexplained. V and J calls and clone size follow that table, whereas D and trimming were derived from the DNA. This sample gives 200,000 to 300,000 clones in total; around 85% of them show up just once. The ten biggest clones cover 1% to 1.5% of the sample.

This TCR derives from a woman in her 30s in good health and CMV-seropositive. The chain is assembled from TRBV27 and TRBJ2-1; 11 bases in the junction line up with TRBD1. Sequencing was done on a sample of PBMCs. The CDR3 protein sequence reads: CASSFGTGGNEQFF. The DNA sequence reads TGTGCCAGCAGTTTCGGGACAGGGGGAAATGAGCAGTTCTTC.